The 10 T cell receptor beta chains below were found in one sample sequenced in a study of cytomegalovirus exposure and HLA in healthy donors. The PCR employed 60 Vbeta primers together with 13 Jbeta primers. Only in-frame clones appear in the TCRdb table, and some are missing; sequencing was by immunoSEQ multiplex PCR. The sample holds about 120,000 clones, roughly four fifths seen once. The material sequenced was PBMCs. The receptors come from a woman in her forties in good health and CMV-seropositive.

This rearrangement joins TRBV7-2 to TRBJ1-4, with TRBD1 matching over 7 bases. The J segment lost 5 bases and the V segment lost 4 bases, leaving 7 bases of the junction unmatched. This CDR3 spans 15 amino acids. Germline lookup yields CDR1 SGHTA and CDR2 FQGNSA. The CDR3: CASSSTAQGNEKLFF. In DNA, the CDR3 is TGTGCCAGCAGCTCCACGGCACAGGGGAATGAAAAACTGTTTTTT.

This chain links TRBV9 with TRBJ2-1; TRBD2 matches 12 bases. Losses at the gene ends were 0 bases for V and 3 bases for J; bases not matched to a gene: 4. This CDR3 is built from 17 residues. Germline V gives CDR1 SGDLS, CDR2 YYNGEE. CDR3 bases: TGTGCCAGCAGCGTAGGACTAGCGGGAGAAGTCTACAATGAGCAGTTCTTC. Its protein product is CASSVGLAGEVYNEQFF.

V is TRBV5-1 and J is TRBJ2-1, with 11 bases identical to TRBD2. Germline V gene lookup returns CDR1 SGHRS and CDR2 YFSETQ. The CDR3 contains 13 residues. The V and J ends lost 4 bases and 10 bases, in that order; junction bases with no gene match: 4. The CDR3 loop reads CASSPTSGKEQFF. In DNA, the CDR3 is TGCGCCAGCAGCCCGACTAGCGGGAAGGAGCAGTTCTTC.

In nucleotides, the CDR3 is TGTGCCATCAGAACCGGGACAGGGTTTTACGGCTACACCTTC. This encodes CAIRTGTGFYGYTF. This chain joins TRBV10-3 and TRBJ1-2; 9 bases fit TRBD1. The CDR3 is made up of 14 amino acids. Germline trimming cut 6 bases from V and 8 bases from J; bases unmatched to any gene: 10. CDR1 and CDR2 from the germline V gene are ENHRY and SYGVKD.

The chain combines TRBV4-2 with TRBJ2-3, with D uncertain. V was pared by 4 bases and J by 5 bases, with 13 bases between. Germline V lookup: CDR1 LGHNA, CDR2 YNFKEQ. The CDR3 totals 14 residues. This chain's CDR3 is CASSRIGSGDTQYF. Here the CDR3 DNA reads TGTGCCAGCAGCCGAATCGGTTCGGGAGATACGCAGTATTTT.

This chain connects TRBV9 to TRBJ1-3, with D unresolved. The V gene lost 0 bases and the J gene lost 8 bases, with 12 bases spanning the gap. The germline V gene encodes CDR1 SGDLS and CDR2 YYNGEE. The CDR3 totals 14 residues. The chain's CDR3 is CASSVGWEGYTIYF. In DNA form, the CDR3 reads TGTGCCAGCAGCGTAGGTTGGGAGGGTTACACCATATATTTT. Full variable domain (rest looked up from reference TRBV9 and TRBJ1-3): DSGVTQTPKHLITATGQRVTLRCSPRSGDLSVYWYQQSLDQGLQFLIQYYNGEERAKGNILERFSAQQFPDLHSELNLSSLELGDSALYFCASSVGWEGYTIYFGEGSWLTVV.

V and J are TRBV6-5 and TRBJ1-1; 7 bases match TRBD1. The CDR3 has 14 amino acids. CDR1 is MNHEY and CDR2 is SVGAGI in the germline V gene. With 0 bases clipped from V and 8 bases from J, the junction kept 6 bases outside the gene matches. CDR3 amino acids: CASSYSVGTAEAFF. The CDR3 DNA follows: TGTGCCAGCAGTTACTCGGTTGGGACAGCCGAAGCTTTCTTT.

The chain employs TRBV30 and TRBJ1-5, with a tentative D call TRBD1 (5 bases). Germline CDR1 is GTSNPN and CDR2 is SVGIG (reference sequence). V gave up 4 bases and J gave up 6 bases, with 13 bases separating them. This CDR3 is built from 13 residues. DNA for the CDR3: TGTGCCTGGAAAAAAGGGACTGGTCAGCCCCAGCATTTT. This encodes CAWKKGTGQPQHF. The full variable domain, in which reference TRBV30 and TRBJ1-5 provide the parts outside the CDR3, is SQTIHQWPATLVQPVGSPLSLECTVEGTSNPNLYWYRQAAGRGLQLLFYSVGIGQISSEVPQNLSASRPQDRQFILSSKKLLLSDSGFYLCAWKKGTGQPQHFGDGTRLSIL.

Details on this clone: The identical CDR3 is also encoded by other nucleotide sequences in the sample. This sequence joins TRBV6-1 and TRBJ1-4, with a weak D call TRBD1 (5 bases). Germline V lookup: CDR1 MNHNS, CDR2 SASEGT. V was clipped by 3 bases and J by 3 bases, with 8 bases between them. The CDR3 spans 14 residues. The CDR3 spells CASSDGGANEKLFF. CDR3 sequence (DNA): TGTGCCAGCAGTGACGGGGGGGCTAATGAAAAACTGTTTTTT.

V and J are TRBV9 and TRBJ1-1; the match to TRBD1 covers 8 bases. V was clipped by 1 base and J by 5 bases; unmatched bases: 4. The germline CDR1 and CDR2 sequences are SGDLS and YYNGEE. This CDR3 is built from 14 residues. The CDR3 loop reads CASSVNTGGTEAFF. The CDR3 DNA is TGTGCCAGCAGCGTAAATACAGGGGGGACTGAAGCTTTCTTT.